Listed below are T cell receptor beta chains from one sample, sequenced in a study of blood T cell repertoires in COVID-19. Some clones are missing from TCRdb's copy, which holds only in-frame ones; the method was immunoSEQ multiplex PCR. Counted here are 400,000 to 550,000 clones, about 85% occurring once; the ten biggest clones make up about 2%. Sample: PBMCs or T cells enriched from blood (not recorded which). These receptor sequences come from a woman younger than 30 with acute COVID-19. Both conserved end residues are part of each CDR3. A D gene is named only where the DNA matches it firmly. The size field is filled for only some rows; it gives once, few, many or a size class.

>.|TRBV10-1|.|TRBJ2-5
TGCGCCAGCAGTGCCGATACTAGTGCCCCCCAGTACTTC
CASSADTSAPQYF
>.|TRBV14|TRBD1|TRBJ2-1
TGTGCCAGCAGCCCCGGACAGGCCTCCTACAATGAGCAGTTCTTC
CASSPGQASYNEQFF
>few|TRBV5-3|.|TRBJ1-2
TGTGCCAGAAGCCGTTACAGGATAACCTATGGCTACACCTTC
CARSRYRITYGYTF
>once|TRBV5-5|.|TRBJ1-3
TGTGCCAGCAGCTCGGATCACAGGCAATACTCTGGAAACACCATATATTTT
CASSSDHRQYSGNTIYF
>.|TRBV5-1|.|TRBJ2-7
TGCGCCAGCAGCTTGGAGGCTAGCGAATCCTACGAGCAGTACTTC
CASSLEASESYEQYF
>.|TRBV29-1|TRBD1|TRBJ1-2
TGCAGCACCCCGACAGGGGGCGAGGGCTACACCTTC
CSTPTGGEGYTF
>.|TRBV24-1|TRBD2|TRBJ2-2
TGTGCCACCGGGAGGGATGGCACCGGGGAGCTGTTTTTT
CATGRDGTGELFF
>.|TRBV29-1|.|TRBJ1-5
TGCAGCGCATCGGACAGTCTCAATCAGCCCCAGCATTTT
CSASDSLNQPQHF
>.|TRBV5-6|.|TRBJ1-1
TGTGCCAGCAGCTTGGTACCCGGGGTGGGCACTGAAGCTTTCTTT
CASSLVPGVGTEAFF
>once|TRBV27|TRBD2|TRBJ2-6
TGTGCCAGCAGATCTCCGACTAGCGGGAAGTCTGGGGCCAACGTCCTGACTTTC
CASRSPTSGKSGANVLTF
>.|TRBV12-3/TRBV12-4|.|TRBJ1-1
TGTGCCAGCAGTTTTGCGGGGAACACTGAAGCTTTCTTT
CASSFAGNTEAFF
>.|TRBV3-1/TRBV3-2|TRBD2|TRBJ2-4
TGTGCCAGCAGCTCGACTAGCGGGGGTATGGTCGGCAAAAACATTCAGTACTTC
CASSSTSGGMVGKNIQYF
>.|TRBV28|TRBD1|TRBJ1-2
TGTGCCAGCAGTCCATCCAGGGGACAGGGAAGCTATGGCTACACCTTC
CASSPSRGQGSYGYTF
>.|TRBV3-1/TRBV3-2|TRBD1|TRBJ1-1
TGTGCCAGCAAGACGCAGGGGGTTCGCACTGAAGCTTTCTTT
CASKTQGVRTEAFF
>.|TRBV6-2/TRBV6-3|.|TRBJ2-7
TGTGCCAGCAGTTGGACGGGGAGCCACGAGCAGTACTTC
CASSWTGSHEQYF
>.|TRBV12-5|.|TRBJ2-1
TGTGCTAGTGGTTTGTCAGGTGGGGGGTATGAGCAGTTCTTC
CASGLSGGGYEQFF
>.|TRBV7-3|.|TRBJ2-3
TGTGCCAGCAGCTTAGCCGGGGGGCGGACAGATACGCAGTATTTT
CASSLAGGRTDTQYF
>.|TRBV13|.|TRBJ1-3
TGTGCCAGCAGCTTTGGGGGCAGGGGAAACACCATATATTTT
CASSFGGRGNTIYF
>.|TRBV9|.|TRBJ1-2
TGTGCCAGCAGCGTAGATGGGGGCGGCTATGGCTACACCTTC
CASSVDGGGYGYTF
>.|TRBV6-5|TRBD1|TRBJ1-2
TGTGCCAGCCGACAGGGAGAAGCCTATGGCTACACCTTC
CASRQGEAYGYTF
>.|TRBV15|.|TRBJ2-3
TGTGCCACCAGCAGAGACCGAGATACGCAGTATTTT
CATSRDRDTQYF
>.|TRBV7-9|.|TRBJ1-3
TGTGCCAGCAGCCAGGGACACGCAGGAAACACCATATATTTT
CASSQGHAGNTIYF
>once|TRBV28|.|TRBJ1-1
TGTGCCAGCAGCCCCCTATATGGGGGCTTCGACACTGAAGCTTTCTTT
CASSPLYGGFDTEAFF